The 7 T cell receptor beta chains below were found in one sample sequenced in a study of T cell repertoires in cytomegalovirus infection. MiXCR was run by TCRdb on the reads, yielding one entry per CDR3 protein. The table lists hundreds of thousands of distinct CDR3 sequences, roughly 43% of them singletons. For these TCRs, the target antigens are not known. Sequenced material: cultured PBMCs, taken from culture after CMV antigen stimulation. Every receptor here comes from a human donor in good health (CMV status not recorded). Some clones in this sample may be carry-over from other donors' samples.

V is TRBV5-1 and J is TRBJ1-2; 12 bases agree with TRBD1. From germline, CDR1 is SGHRS and CDR2 YFSETQ. The CDR3 covers 15 residues. Trimming cost V 0 bases and J 4 bases; bases outside gene matches: 1. CDR3 bases: TGCGCCAGCAGCTTGGGGGGACAGGGGGCCTATGGCTACACCTTC. Amino acids: CASSLGGQGAYGYTF.

This rearrangement joins TRBV7-2 to TRBJ2-7, with D possibly matching TRBD2 (7 bases). Between the trimmed V and J ends, which lost 5 bases and 4 bases, there was a span of 21 bases. Per germline, CDR1 SGHTA and CDR2 FQGNSA. The CDR3 runs to 16 residues. As DNA, the CDR3 is TGTGCCAGCAGCCATGGGGGGGCACAACCCCCGTACGAGCAGTACTTC. Residues: CASSHGGAQPPYEQYF.

The V and J genes are TRBV18 and TRBJ2-6, with a possible D match to TRBD2 (6 bases). CDR3 length: 16 residues. Looked up from germline, CDR1 is KGHSH and CDR2 is LQKENI. Trimming took 0 bases from V and 0 from J, leaving 6 bases between them. CDR3 protein: CASSPPTSSGANVLTF. The CDR3 DNA sequence: TGTGCCAGCTCACCACCGACTAGCTCTGGGGCCAACGTCCTGACTTTC.

The chain joins TRBV15 to TRBJ1-2; D unclear. Looked up from germline, CDR1 is LNHNV and CDR2 is YYDKDF (reference sequence). The CDR3 covers 14 residues. V was clipped by 5 bases and J by 3 bases, with 13 bases between them. CDR3 loop: CATSPRRDHYGYTF. The CDR3 DNA reads as TGTGCCACCAGCCCCCGGAGGGATCACTATGGCTACACCTTC.

The rearrangement links TRBV7-6 to TRBJ2-2; 10 bases fit TRBD1. The ends lost 5 bases at V and 6 bases at J; junction bases unmatched: 6. CDR3 length: 15 amino acids. CDR1 SGHVS and CDR2 FNYEAQ come from the germline V gene. The CDR3 spells CASSPRQGAAGELFF. The DNA of the CDR3 is TGTGCCAGCAGCCCCAGACAGGGGGCGGCCGGGGAGCTGTTTTTT.

This chain links TRBV12-3 or TRBV12-4 with TRBJ1-1, with D unresolved. V shed 5 bases and J shed 7 bases, with 14 bases lying between them. This CDR3 spans 13 amino acids. CDR3 nucleotides: TGTGCCAGCAGTCCCTACCTGGGGAGTGAAGCTTTCTTT. Its protein product is CASSPYLGSEAFF.

This clonotype was picked up one time. V and J are TRBV5-1 and TRBJ2-5; 8 bases align to TRBD1. V gave up 3 bases and J gave up 0 bases; unmatched junction bases: 4. CDR1 SGHRS and CDR2 YFSETQ come from the germline V gene. CDR3 length: 15 amino acids. The CDR3 spells CASSSGQGNQETQYF. In DNA form, the CDR3 reads TGCGCCAGCAGCTCTGGACAGGGCAACCAAGAGACCCAGTACTTC.